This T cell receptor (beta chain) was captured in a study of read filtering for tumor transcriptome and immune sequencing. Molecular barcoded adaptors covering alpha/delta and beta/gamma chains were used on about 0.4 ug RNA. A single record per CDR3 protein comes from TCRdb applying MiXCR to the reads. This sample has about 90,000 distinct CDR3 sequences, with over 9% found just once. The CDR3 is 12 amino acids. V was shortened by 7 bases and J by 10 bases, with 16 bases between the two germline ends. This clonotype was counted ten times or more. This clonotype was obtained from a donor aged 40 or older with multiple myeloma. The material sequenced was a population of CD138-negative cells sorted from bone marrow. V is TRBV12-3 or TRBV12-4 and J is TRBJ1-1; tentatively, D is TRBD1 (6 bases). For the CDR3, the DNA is TGTGCCAGCACCCTTAGGTGGGGGCTAGCTTTCTTT. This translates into CASTLRWGLAFF.